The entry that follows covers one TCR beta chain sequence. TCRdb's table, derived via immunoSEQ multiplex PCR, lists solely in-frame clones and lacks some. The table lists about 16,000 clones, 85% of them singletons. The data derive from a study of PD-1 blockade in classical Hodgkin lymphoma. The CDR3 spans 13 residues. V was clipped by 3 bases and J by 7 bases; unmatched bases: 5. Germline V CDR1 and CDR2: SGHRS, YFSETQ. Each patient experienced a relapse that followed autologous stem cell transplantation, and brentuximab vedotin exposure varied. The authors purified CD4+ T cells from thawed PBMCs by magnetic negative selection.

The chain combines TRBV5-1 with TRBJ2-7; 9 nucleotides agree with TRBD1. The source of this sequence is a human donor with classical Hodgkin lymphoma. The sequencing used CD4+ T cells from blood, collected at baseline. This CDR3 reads CASSYGQGQEQYF. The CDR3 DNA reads TGCGCCAGCAGCTACGGACAGGGGCAAGAGCAGTACTTC.